The rows below give T cell receptor beta chains drawn from one sample of a study of blood T cell repertoires in COVID-19. Clones were sequenced by immunoSEQ multiplex PCR, and TCRdb holds only the in-frame ones, with some missing. The sample includes fewer than 300,000 clones, 80% to 95% of them seen just once. Sequencing input: PBMCs or T cells enriched from blood (not recorded which). Receptors originate from a woman aged 25 to 39 who had recovered from COVID-19. CDR3s include the opening cysteine and the closing phenylalanine or tryptophan.

V	J	CDR3
TRBV29-1	TRBJ2-2	CSARRGTGTGELFF
TRBV5-1	TRBJ2-5	CASSFYGRQREETQYF
TRBV14	TRBJ2-1	CASESRTGHLGQFF
TRBV28	TRBJ1-5	CASSPLRGNQPQHF
TRBV7-9	TRBJ1-6	CASSLESNSPLHF
TRBV7-8	TRBJ1-6	CASSLGVEANSPLHF
TRBV29-1	TRBJ2-5	CSVKSSAWAQETQYF
TRBV7-9	TRBJ1-2	CASSQIQDSNRYGYTF
TRBV5-4	TRBJ2-2	CASSPRGSYTGELFF
TRBV5-1	TRBJ2-1	CASSSGLAGYNEQFF
TRBV7-2	TRBJ1-5	CASSLGGQGGQPQHF
TRBV15	TRBJ2-1	CATSRALAGQNNEQFF
TRBV28	TRBJ1-6	CASRPGQRPSSPLHF
TRBV6-4	TRBJ2-2	CASSLQGEPNTGELFF
TRBV30	TRBJ1-5	CAWSEEGIRSNQPQHF
TRBV7-6	TRBJ2-1	CASSRGQGINEQFF
TRBV10-3	TRBJ2-7	CAISASGSTYEQYF
TRBV5-1	TRBJ2-3	CASSGLAGTDTQYF
TRBV5-6	TRBJ1-6	CASSLAGQGYNSPLHF
TRBV5-1	TRBJ2-1	CASSWTSGLYNEQFF
TRBV19	TRBJ2-7	CASSPGQSSAYEQYF
TRBV7-2	TRBJ2-5	CASSLARGSGERETQYF
TRBV19	TRBJ2-1	CASSISTGNEQFF
TRBV10-3	TRBJ1-2	CAISESRSPRQGNYGYTF
TRBV11-2	TRBJ2-7	CASSLRGDKDYEQYF
TRBV28	TRBJ2-2	CASSWGQNTGELFF
TRBV10-3	TRBJ2-3	CAISENGRTDTQYF
TRBV5-1	TRBJ2-3	CASSLATATDTQYF
TRBV19	TRBJ2-1	CASSTPGEDNEQFF
TRBV18	TRBJ1-5	CASRQGDSNQPQHF
TRBV7-9	TRBJ2-2	CASSLTGQGMNTGELFF
TRBV7-5	TRBJ2-5	CARSQSGTTGGETQYF
TRBV9	TRBJ1-4	CASSVEGGTNEKLFF
TRBV2	TRBJ2-2	CASRPGQGLTGELFF
TRBV7-2	TRBJ1-5	CASSLAGTVNQPQHF
TRBV7-3	TRBJ2-3	CASSSSGGADTQYF
TRBV7-2	TRBJ2-2	CASSSPTDTGELFF
TRBV6-5	TRBJ2-7	CASTGIAVHEQYF
TRBV9	TRBJ2-5	CASSVGGSQETQYF
TRBV30	TRBJ2-7	CAWSYGGSSYEQYF
TRBV5-1	TRBJ1-2	CASSRDRVIEGYTF
TRBV27	TRBJ1-2	CASRRGTGLYGYTF
TRBV23-1	TRBJ2-7	CASSNEGELRTSGRAYEQYF